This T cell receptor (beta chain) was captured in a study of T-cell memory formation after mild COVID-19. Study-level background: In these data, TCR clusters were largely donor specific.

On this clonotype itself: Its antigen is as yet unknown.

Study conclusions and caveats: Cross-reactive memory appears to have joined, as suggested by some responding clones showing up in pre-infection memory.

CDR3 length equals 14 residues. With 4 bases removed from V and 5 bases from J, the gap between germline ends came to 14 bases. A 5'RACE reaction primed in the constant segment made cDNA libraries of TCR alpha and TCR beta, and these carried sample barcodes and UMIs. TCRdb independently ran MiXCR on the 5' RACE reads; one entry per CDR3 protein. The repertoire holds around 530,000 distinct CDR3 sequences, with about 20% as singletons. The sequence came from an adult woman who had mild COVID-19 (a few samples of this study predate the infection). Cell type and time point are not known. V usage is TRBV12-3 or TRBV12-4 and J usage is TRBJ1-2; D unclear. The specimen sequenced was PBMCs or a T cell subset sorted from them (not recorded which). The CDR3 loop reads CASSSYWKTYGYTF. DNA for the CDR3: TGTGCCAGCAGTTCATATTGGAAGACATATGGCTACACCTTC.